The 23 T cell receptor beta chains given below trace back to one sample, sequenced in a study of blood T cells in healthy people across ages. Primed by a sample-barcoded 5' primer and a J-beta primer mix, a second PCR proceeded for about 7 to 12 cycles. TCRdb reanalysed the 5' RACE reads using MiXCR and keeps one entry per CDR3 protein. The sample holds 1.5 million to 2 million distinct CDR3 sequences, 28% seen once. Source material: blood. The receptors originated from a woman in her twenties or thirties in good health.

This chain links TRBV27 with TRBJ2-4; TRBD1 agrees at 8 bases. Germline V gives CDR1 MNHEY, CDR2 SMNVEV (reference sequence). The CDR3 contains 15 residues. J was trimmed by 13 bases and V by 7 bases; bases with no gene match: 18. The CDR3 bases are TGTGCCAGCAAAAGGACAGGGACCTCCTACAATGAGCAGTACTTC. Encoded protein: CASKRTGTSYNEQYF.

This clonotype has a count of ten or more. The genes are TRBV5-1 and TRBJ2-5; tentative D call: TRBD2 (5 bases). This CDR3 is built from 14 residues. Germline V gives CDR1 SGHRS, CDR2 YFSETQ. V dropped 5 bases and J dropped 2 bases, with 13 bases sitting between them. The chain's CDR3 is CASSVARGQETQYF. CDR3 nucleotide sequence: TGCGCCAGCAGTGTCGCCAGAGGGCAAGAGACCCAGTACTTC. Filled out from reference TRBV5-1 and TRBJ2-5, the complete variable domain reads KAGVTQTPRYLIKTRGQQVTLSCSPISGHRSVSWYQQTPGQGLQFLFEYFSETQRNKGNFPGRFSGRQFSNSRSEMNVSTLELGDSALYLCASSVARGQETQYFGPGTRLLVL.

Only a few counts were recorded for this clonotype. The CDR3 DNA is TGTGCCAGCAGTTACCGGGCCCCCGCGTTCTTC. Translation gives CASSYRAPAFF. The chain recombines TRBV12-3 or TRBV12-4 with TRBJ2-1; D gene uncertain. The CDR3 spans 11 residues. V dropped 4 bases and J dropped 15 bases, with 13 bases sitting between them.

J is TRBJ2-1 and V is TRBV20-1, with 7 bases identical to TRBD2. Germline V gene lookup returns CDR1 DFQATT and CDR2 SNEGSKA (reference sequence). V trimming: 5 bases; J trimming: 7 bases; junction bases outside the gene matches: 11. The CDR3 spans 14 residues. The CDR3 region is CSAEMRGRVNEQFF. The CDR3 DNA reads TGCAGTGCTGAGATGCGGGGGAGGGTTAATGAGCAGTTCTTC.

J is TRBJ2-5 and V is TRBV7-8, with a tentative D call TRBD1 (6 bases). The germline CDR1 and CDR2 sequences are SGHVS and FQNEAQ. The V end lost 7 bases, the J end lost 5 bases, and 17 bases lay between the germline ends. This CDR3 comprises 14 residues. The CDR3 DNA is TGTGCCAGCAAACGGGACACTGACGGGGAGACCCAGTACTTC. Its translation is CASKRDTDGETQYF.

In this sample, this clonotype turned up a few times. The chain combines TRBV5-1 with TRBJ2-7; 12 bases agree with TRBD1. CDR1 and CDR2 (germline): SGHRS, YFSETQ. Trimming at V came to 7 bases and at J to 1 base, leaving 18 bases not matched to a gene. This CDR3 is 19 amino acids long. CDR3 region: CASAGFGKPGQGASYEQYF. The CDR3 DNA reads TGCGCCAGCGCTGGATTTGGGAAACCGGGACAGGGGGCGTCCTACGAGCAGTACTTC.

The CDR3 bases are TGTGCCAGCAGCCAAGTGGAGGGGGCTGGGGCCCAGTACTTC. It yields the protein CASSQVEGAGAQYF. The chain recombines TRBV3-1 with TRBJ2-7, with TRBD1 as a possible D gene (7 bases). In germline, CDR1 is LGHDT, CDR2 YNNKEL (reference sequence). Trimming stripped 1 base from V and 10 bases from J, with 17 bases between. There are 14 residues in the CDR3.

The sample holds a few counts of this clonotype. The gene calls are TRBV5-6 and TRBJ2-7; TRBD2 agrees at 11 bases. J was trimmed by 3 bases and V by 4 bases; bases with no gene match: 6. This CDR3 comprises 15 residues. CDR1 and CDR2 from the germline V gene are SGHDT and YYEEEE. The CDR3 here is CASSAGLAALYEQYF. In DNA form, the CDR3 reads TGTGCCAGCAGCGCGGGACTAGCGGCGCTCTACGAGCAGTACTTC.

This clonotype has a single count. The junction departs from the called germline gene at one end, perhaps through a read error. V usage is TRBV7-9 and J usage is TRBJ2-7; D is ambiguous. This CDR3 spans 13 amino acids. CDR1 is SEHNR and CDR2 is FQNEAQ in the germline V gene (reference sequence). CDR3 region: CAGSLTLLNEQYF. The CDR3, as DNA: TGTGCCGGCAGCTTGACCCTTCTTAACGAGCAGTACTTC.

The chain links TRBV12-3 or TRBV12-4 to TRBJ1-1, with D unresolved. V lost 5 bases and J lost 0, with 10 bases in between. This CDR3 is built from 14 residues. Here the CDR3 DNA reads TGTGCCAGCAGTCCCTCCCAGATGAACACTGAAGCTTTCTTT. As protein: CASSPSQMNTEAFF.

In the case of this clonotype: The CDR3 ends on some other residue instead of the conserved phenylalanine or tryptophan, so this is likely a read error. This rearrangement joins TRBV5-6 to TRBJ1-2; D gene ambiguous. The germline CDR1 and CDR2 sequences are SGHDT and YYEEEE. The CDR3 loop spans 12 amino acids. The V and J ends lost 0 bases and 10 bases respectively, with 10 bases between them. CDR3 in DNA: TGTGCCAGCAGCTTGGATACGGCTGACTACACCTGC. It is translated as CASSLDTADYTC.

The chain joins TRBV20-1 to TRBJ2-5; D not certain. The CDR3 contains 11 residues. V dropped 7 bases and J dropped 3 bases, with 9 bases sitting between them. Germline V CDR1 and CDR2: DFQATT, SNEGSKA (reference sequence). The CDR3: CSGQKEETQYF. The CDR3 nucleotides are TGCAGTGGCCAGAAAGAAGAGACCCAGTACTTC.

This clonotype occurred once. The rearrangement uses TRBV7-2 and TRBJ1-4; perhaps TRBD1 as D (6 bases). The CDR3 runs 14 residues. Per the germline V gene, CDR1 is SGHTA and CDR2 is FQGNSA. V lost 3 bases to trimming and J lost 11 bases, with 16 bases between them. Written as DNA, the CDR3 is TGTGCCAGCAGCTTTTGGGGGCAGGGCAGTAAACTGTTTTTT. Encoded protein: CASSFWGQGSKLFF. Looking up the rest from reference TRBV7-2 and TRBJ1-4 gives the full variable domain: GAGVSQSPSNKVTEKGKDVELRCDPISGHTALYWYRQSLGQGLEFLIYFQGNSAPDKSGLPSDRFSAERTGGSVSTLTIQRTQQEDSAVYLCASSFWGQGSKLFFGSGTQLSVL.

V usage is TRBV21-1 and J usage is TRBJ2-7. TRBV21-1 is labeled a pseudogene. The CDR3 runs to 15 residues. The CDR3 bases are TGTGCCAGCAGACACAGCCGACCCTACTCCTACGAGCAGTACTTC. Protein sequence: CASRHSRPYSYEQYF.

The chain carries TRBV24-1 and TRBJ2-1; the D gene is possibly TRBD2 (6 bases). Germline V CDR1 and CDR2: KGHDR, SFDVKD. CDR3 length: 17 amino acids. V was shortened by 3 bases and J by 1 base, with 15 bases between the two germline ends. The CDR3 is CATSDQDVRESYNEQFF. In DNA form, the CDR3 reads TGTGCCACCAGTGATCAAGATGTTCGGGAGTCCTACAATGAGCAGTTCTTC.

This clonotype came up a few times. The chain is built from TRBV7-2 and TRBJ1-2; 12 bases match TRBD1. Germline V gene lookup returns CDR1 SGHTA and CDR2 FQGNSA. CDR3 length equals 16 residues. Losses at the gene ends were 4 bases for V and 4 bases for J; bases not matched to a gene: 7. For the CDR3, the DNA is TGTGCCAGCAGCTCGGGACAGGGGGCGATGGGCTATGGCTACACCTTC. Its translation is CASSSGQGAMGYGYTF.

With respect to this clonotype: A much bigger clone sits one base away, suggesting this may be a read error. V gene TRBV10-3 combines with J gene TRBJ2-5; maybe TRBD2 (6 bases). V shed 10 bases and J shed 4 bases, with 19 bases lying between them. The CDR3 is 14 residues long. Germline V gene sequence: CDR1 ENHRY, CDR2 SYGVKD. CDR3 region: CATSPGQGGETQYF. CDR3 DNA sequence: TGTGCCACCAGCCCCGGGCAGGGAGGAGAGACCCAGTACTTC.

This clonotype was seen many times. This chain links TRBV12-3 or TRBV12-4 with TRBJ2-1, with D hard to call. Trimming removed 8 bases at V and 6 bases at J, with 17 bases between. The CDR3 covers 14 residues. The CDR3 DNA follows: TGTGCCAGCTCCCTTTTGAGGCCCGGCAATGAGCAGTTCTTC. It is translated as CASSLLRPGNEQFF.

The gene calls are TRBV20-1 and TRBJ2-1; TRBD2 agrees at 11 bases. Trimming cost V 2 bases and J 2 bases; bases outside gene matches: 2. Germline loops: CDR1 DFQATT, CDR2 SNEGSKA (reference sequence). CDR3 size: 15 residues. The CDR3, as DNA: TGCAGTGCTAGACCGGGACTAGCGGCCTACAATGAGCAGTTCTTC. This gives the protein CSARPGLAAYNEQFF.

The J gene is TRBJ1-4, the V gene TRBV10-3; perhaps TRBD1 as D (6 bases). Germline V gene lookup returns CDR1 ENHRY and CDR2 SYGVKD. V lost 7 bases, J lost 0 bases, and 12 bases lay in between. The CDR3 spans 15 residues. The CDR3 DNA sequence: TGTGCCATCAAGGGGGGGGTTACAACTAATGAAAAACTGTTTTTT. Translation: CAIKGGVTTNEKLFF.

This clonotype was recorded a few times. This rearrangement joins TRBV5-6 to TRBJ2-3, with TRBD2 matching over 7 bases. Germline CDR1 SGHDT, CDR2 YYEEEE. The CDR3 runs to 16 residues. With V trimmed by 1 base and J by 0 bases, 5 bases remained unmatched. Here the CDR3 reads CASSLITGGSTDTQYF. CDR3 DNA sequence: TGTGCCAGCAGCTTGATAACGGGGGGTAGCACAGATACGCAGTATTTT.

V and J are TRBV4-2 and TRBJ2-5; TRBD1 might be the D (6 bases). The assigned J gene may be wrong: the sequence end matches TRBJ2-7 better. Germline V lookup: CDR1 LGHNA, CDR2 YNFKEQ. The CDR3 sequence is 15 residues long. The CDR3 nucleotides are TGTGCCAGCAGCCAAGATAGGGCTACAGGGTCCGAGCAGTACTTC. As protein: CASSQDRATGSEQYF.

Only a few counts were recorded for this clonotype. This chain uses TRBV2 with TRBJ1-3, with a possible D match to TRBD1 (5 bases). Trimming shortened V by 5 bases and J by 0 bases, and 17 bases separated the two germline ends. Looked up from germline, CDR1 is SNHLY and CDR2 is FYNNEI. The length of the CDR3 is 17 residues. CDR3: CASSLRQGLFSGNTIYF. The CDR3 nucleotides read TGTGCCAGCAGTCTACGGCAGGGCCTCTTCTCTGGAAACACCATATATTTT.